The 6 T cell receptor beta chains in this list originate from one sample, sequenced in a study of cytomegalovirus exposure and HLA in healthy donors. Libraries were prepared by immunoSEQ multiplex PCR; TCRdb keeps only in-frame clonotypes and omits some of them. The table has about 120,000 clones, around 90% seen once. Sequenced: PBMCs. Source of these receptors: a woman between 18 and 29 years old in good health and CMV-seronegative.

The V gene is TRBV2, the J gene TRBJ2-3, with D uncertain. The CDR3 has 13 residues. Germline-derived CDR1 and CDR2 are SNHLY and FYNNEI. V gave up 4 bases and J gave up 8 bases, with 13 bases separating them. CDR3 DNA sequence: TGTGCCAGCAGTGGGGCTGACATTTTTACGCAGTATTTT. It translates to CASSGADIFTQYF. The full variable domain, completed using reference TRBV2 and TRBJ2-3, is EPEVTQTPSHQVTQMGQEVILRCVPISNHLYFYWYRQILGQKVEFLVSFYNNEISEKSEIFDDQFSVERPDGSNFTLKIRSTKLEDSAMYFCASSGADIFTQYFGPGTRLTVL.

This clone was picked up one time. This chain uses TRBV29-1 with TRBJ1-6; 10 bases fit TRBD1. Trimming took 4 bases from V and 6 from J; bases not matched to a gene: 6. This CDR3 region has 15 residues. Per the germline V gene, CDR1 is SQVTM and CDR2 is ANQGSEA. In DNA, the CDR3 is TGCAGCGTTGCGATCGGGACAGGGGTTAATTCACCCCTCCACTTT. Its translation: CSVAIGTGVNSPLHF. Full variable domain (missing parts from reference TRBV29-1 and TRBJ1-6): SAVISQKPSRDICQRGTSLTIQCQVDSQVTMMFWYRQQPGQSLTLIATANQGSEATYESGFVIDKFPISRPNLTFSTLTVSNMSPEDSSIYLCSVAIGTGVNSPLHFGNGTRLTVT.

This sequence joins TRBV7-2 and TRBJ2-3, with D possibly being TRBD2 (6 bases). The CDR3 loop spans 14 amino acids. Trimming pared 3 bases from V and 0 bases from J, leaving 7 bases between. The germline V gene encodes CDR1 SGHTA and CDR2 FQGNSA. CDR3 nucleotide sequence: TGTGCCAGCAGCTTGGAGGGTAGCACAGATACGCAGTATTTT. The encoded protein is CASSLEGSTDTQYF.

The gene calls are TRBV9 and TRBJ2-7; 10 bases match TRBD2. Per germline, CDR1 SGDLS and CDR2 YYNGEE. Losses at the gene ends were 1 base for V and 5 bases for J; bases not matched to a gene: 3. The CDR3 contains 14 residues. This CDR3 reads CASSVRSGGDEQYF. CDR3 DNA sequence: TGTGCCAGCAGCGTAAGGAGCGGGGGGGACGAGCAGTACTTC.

Written as DNA, the CDR3 is TGTGCCAGCTCACCTCGGGGGCAGGGGGTAGGCGAGCAGTACTTC. Translation: CASSPRGQGVGEQYF. The chain recombines TRBV18 with TRBJ2-7; a weak D match, TRBD1 (7 bases). V shed 3 bases and J shed 6 bases, with 18 bases lying between them. From germline, CDR1 is KGHSH and CDR2 LQKENI. This CDR3 spans 15 amino acids. The full variable domain, in which reference TRBV18 and TRBJ2-7 provide the parts outside the CDR3, is NAGVMQNPRHLVRRRGQEARLRCSPMKGHSHVYWYRQLPEEGLKFMVYLQKENIIDESGMPKERFSAEFPKEGPSILRIQQVVRGDSAAYFCASSPRGQGVGEQYFGPGTRLTVT.

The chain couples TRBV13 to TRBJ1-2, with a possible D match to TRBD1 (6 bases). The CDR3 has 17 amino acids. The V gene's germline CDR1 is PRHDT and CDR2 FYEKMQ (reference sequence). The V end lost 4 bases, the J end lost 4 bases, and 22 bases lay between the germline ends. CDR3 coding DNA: TGTGCCAGCAGCTACGGGACACCAGGGCACCCTAGCTATGGCTACACCTTC. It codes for CASSYGTPGHPSYGYTF.